These T cell receptor beta chains were read from a single sample in a study of T cell changes during pregnancy in multiple sclerosis. TCRdb's table, derived via immunoSEQ multiplex PCR, lists solely in-frame clones and lacks some. Of 49,000 or so clones listed, roughly nine tenths were seen once; the top ten hold roughly 0.34%. This specimen was CD4+ T cells from peripheral blood mononuclear cells, taken in the second trimester of pregnancy. Source of these receptors: a female donor in good health, enrolled as a control in a pregnancy study. The CDR3 runs from the conserved cysteine through the conserved F or W. Fields, in order: V gene, J gene, clone size, D gene, CDR3 DNA, CDR3 protein. The D gene is left open where the match is weak. For some rows the clone size is stated as once, few or many, or as a class when expanded; others skip it.

>TRBV6-1|TRBJ1-5|-|-
TGTGCCAGCAGTGCGAGGGAGGGTAATCAGCCCCAGCATTTT
CASSAREGNQPQHF
>TRBV12-5|TRBJ1-2|-|-
TGTGCTAGTGGTCCCACTCGGGGGTTGGTCGGCTACACCTTC
CASGPTRGLVGYTF
>TRBV7-9|TRBJ1-2|-|TRBD1
TGTGCCAGCAGCTTAGTCTGGGACAGTAATCCTAACTATGGCTACACCTTC
CASSLVWDSNPNYGYTF
>TRBV9|TRBJ1-2|-|-
TGTGCCAGCAGCGTAGGCGGGGGGGGGAACTATGGCTACACCTTC
CASSVGGGGNYGYTF
>TRBV7-2|TRBJ2-3|-|-
TGTGCCAGCAGCTTAGGACTATATACGCAGTATTTT
CASSLGLYTQYF
>TRBV11-3|TRBJ2-7|-|TRBD1
TGTGCCAGCAGCTTAGGAGACAGGGGGCAGATTTTC
CASSLGDRGQIF
>TRBV29-1|TRBJ1-2|-|-
TGCAGCGTTGAAGAGCGCACAGGCTCGATTTCCTTTGGCTACACCTTC
CSVEERTGSISFGYTF
>TRBV27|TRBJ2-5|once|-
TGTGCCAGCAGTTTTCATGAGACCCAGTACTTC
CASSFHETQYF
>TRBV19|TRBJ2-3|-|TRBD1
TGTGCCAGTAGTATCGGCCCGGGACAGGGGAAAGATACGCAGTATTTT
CASSIGPGQGKDTQYF
>TRBV29-1|TRBJ2-3|-|-
TGCAGCCCAAGGACACTTTACACAGATACGCAGTATTTT
CSPRTLYTDTQYF
>TRBV18|TRBJ2-7|-|-
TGTGCCAGCTCACCACCGCACAGTTCCTACGAGCAGTACTTC
CASSPPHSSYEQYF
>TRBV7-9|TRBJ1-1|-|TRBD1
TGTGCCAGCAGCTTAGTCGGACAGGGCAACACTGAAGCTTTCTTT
CASSLVGQGNTEAFF
>TRBV7-2|TRBJ2-3|-|-
TGTGCCAGCAGCTTAGGGACAGCTCGGGCGGCGCAGTATTTT
CASSLGTARAAQYF
>TRBV15|TRBJ1-4|-|-
TGTGCCACCAGCAGAGATCCGGCTAATGAAAAACTGTTTTTT
CATSRDPANEKLFF
>TRBV19|TRBJ1-2|-|-
TGTGCCAGTAGTCTGCCAGGTTCGTCCTATGGCTACACCTTC
CASSLPGSSYGYTF
>TRBV7-2|TRBJ2-3|-|-
TGTGCCAGCAGGGGGGGAACAACAGATACGCAGTATTTT
CASRGGTTDTQYF
>TRBV7-2|TRBJ2-3|-|-
TGTGCCAGTGCGGGACAGAGCACAGATACGCAGTATTTT
CASAGQSTDTQYF
>TRBV2|TRBJ2-3|-|TRBD2
TGTGCCAGCAGTGGGGCTAGCGGGAGGGATACGCAGTATTTT
CASSGASGRDTQYF
>TRBV6-1|TRBJ2-7|-|TRBD2
TGTGCCAGCAGTGATGCGGGGGGGCGAGACGAGCAGTACTTC
CASSDAGGRDEQYF
>TRBV5-6|TRBJ2-1|-|TRBD1
TGTGCCAGCAGCCCAGGGGACAGGGGGCAGTTCTTC
CASSPGDRGQFF
>TRBV7-3|TRBJ2-3|-|-
TGTGCCAGCAGCCACCAAACAGGGATAGATACGCAGTATTTT
CASSHQTGIDTQYF
>TRBV6-1|TRBJ2-3|-|TRBD1
TGTGCCAGCAGTGTCCGGGACAGGGAGGATACGCAGTATTTT
CASSVRDREDTQYF
>TRBV27|TRBJ1-5|-|TRBD1
TGTGCCAGCAGTAGAGGGACAGGGGGCAATCAGCCCCAGCATTTT
CASSRGTGGNQPQHF
>TRBV19|TRBJ1-1|-|-
TGTGCCAGTAGTATAAGGGGAATCACTGAAGCTTTCTTT
CASSIRGITEAFF
>TRBV6-1|TRBJ1-1|-|TRBD1
TGTGCCAGCAGTGCGACAGGGACGAACACTGAAGCTTTCTTT
CASSATGTNTEAFF
>TRBV7-2|TRBJ1-4|-|-
TGTGCCAGCAGCTTAGCGAGGGTGGATAATGAAAAACTGTTTTTT
CASSLARVDNEKLFF
>TRBV7-3|TRBJ2-2|-|-
TGTGCCGGCAGCACCGGACAGACCGGGGAGCTGTTTTTT
CAGSTGQTGELFF
>TRBV7-2|TRBJ1-4|once|-
TGTGCCAGCAGGTTCGGGGGATCTAATGAAAAACTGTTTTTT
CASRFGGSNEKLFF
>TRBV6-1|TRBJ1-2|-|-
TGTGCCAGCAGTGAGGGGACGGGGGGACCTAACTACGGCTACACCTTC
CASSEGTGGPNYGYTF
>TRBV7-2|TRBJ1-2|-|-
TGTGCCAGCAGCTCCTGGGGGGGGCGGGTAAACTATGGCTACACCTTC
CASSSWGGRVNYGYTF
>TRBV25-1|TRBJ2-3|once|-
TGTGCCAGCAGTGAAAGGCGGGATACGCAGTATTTT
CASSERRDTQYF
>TRBV30|TRBJ1-6|-|-
TGTGCCTGGACGGTCTCCTATAATTCACCCCTCCACTTT
CAWTVSYNSPLHF
>TRBV4-3|TRBJ2-1|-|-
TGCGCCAGCAGCCAAGGCGGTACTAGGAACAATGAGCAGTTCTTC
CASSQGGTRNNEQFF
>TRBV2|TRBJ2-2|-|TRBD1
TGTGCCAGCATAGGGGGCCGGAACACCGGGGAGCTGTTTTTT
CASIGGRNTGELFF
>TRBV7-3|TRBJ2-3|-|-
TGTGCCAGCAGCTTAAGTTTTGGGGGCTACACAGATACGCAGTATTTT
CASSLSFGGYTDTQYF
>TRBV10-2|TRBJ1-1|-|TRBD1
TGCGCCAGTACAGGGGTTTGGTCTGAAGCTTTCTTT
CASTGVWSEAFF
>TRBV4-3|TRBJ2-3|-|-
TGCGCCAGCAGCCAAGAATTGGGGGGGGCCTCAGATACGCAGTATTTT
CASSQELGGASDTQYF
>TRBV11-3|TRBJ1-1|few|TRBD1
TGTGCCAGCAGCGTACAGGGGGCTAGCACTGAAGCTTTCTTT
CASSVQGASTEAFF
>TRBV21-1|TRBJ1-6|-|-
TGTGCCAGCAGCACAGACAGGGGGCCTTGCAATTCACCCCTCCACTTT
CASSTDRGPCNSPLHF
>TRBV4-2|TRBJ2-5|-|TRBD2
TGTGCCAGCAGCCAAGCCCGCGGGGGGGCCGAAGAGACCCAGTACTTC
CASSQARGGAEETQYF
>TRBV7-3|TRBJ1-1|-|TRBD1
TGTGCCAGCAGCTTAACAACAGGGGGGATGAACACTGAAGCTTTCTTT
CASSLTTGGMNTEAFF
>TRBV10-3|TRBJ2-3|-|-
TGTGCCATCAGTACTAGTGGCGGGGAAACAGATACGCAGTATTTT
CAISTSGGETDTQYF
>TRBV10-3|TRBJ2-3|-|TRBD2
TGTGCCATCAGTGACCCGCGGACTAGCGGGGGGCAGTATTTT
CAISDPRTSGGQYF
>TRBV27|TRBJ1-2|-|-
TGTGCCAGCGCGGGGGGGACTAACTATGGCTACACCTTC
CASAGGTNYGYTF
>TRBV7-2|TRBJ1-4|-|-
TGTGCCAGCAGGGCCCCTACAGGGACACATGATAAACTGTTTTTT
CASRAPTGTHDKLFF
>TRBV19|TRBJ1-1|-|TRBD1
TGCGCCAGTAGACAGGGGTCATGGGGTGAAGCTTTCTTT
CASRQGSWGEAFF
>TRBV6-5|TRBJ1-2|-|-
TGTGCCAGCAGTTACTCGACGCGGGGGGCGTTCTATGGCTACACCTTC
CASSYSTRGAFYGYTF
>TRBV6-1|TRBJ1-2|-|-
TGTGCCAGCAGTGAAAGCCAGGGATCTAACTATGGCTACACCTTC
CASSESQGSNYGYTF
>TRBV12-5|TRBJ2-3|-|-
TGTGCTAGCGGTCGGGGTATCGCAGATACGCAGTATTTT
CASGRGIADTQYF
>TRBV7-8|TRBJ1-2|-|-
TGTGCCAGCAGCAGAGGGGGGGAGGGGCCCTATGGCTACACCTTC
CASSRGGEGPYGYTF
>TRBV4-2|TRBJ1-4|-|TRBD1
TGTGCCAGCAGCCAAGATTCCCTAGACAGGGGGAGTGAAAAACTGTTTTTT
CASSQDSLDRGSEKLFF
>TRBV4-2|TRBJ1-5|-|-
TGTGCCAGCAGCCAAGACGGACAGCGCAATCAGCCCCAGCATTTT
CASSQDGQRNQPQHF
>TRBV19|TRBJ2-1|-|TRBD2
TGTGCCAGTAGTATAAAGCGGGGCTCCTACAATGAGCAGTTCTTC
CASSIKRGSYNEQFF